This T cell receptor beta chain was captured by sequencing in a study of cytomegalovirus exposure and HLA in healthy donors. This clone was seen a few times. What it recognizes is unknown. Regarding the study as a whole: The majority of TCR sequences were rare, yet some public TCRs appeared in many donors. Accounts indicate the classifier identified cytomegalovirus status with strong specificity and sensitivity.

Both 60 Vbeta primers and 13 Jbeta primers went into the PCR. TCRdb keeps only in-frame clones here, not all; method: immunoSEQ multiplex PCR. Among 95,000 or so clones, roughly 71% were seen once, and the ten largest hold around 5.3%. The V gene's germline CDR1 is MNHEY and CDR2 SVGAGI. V shed 5 bases and J shed 5 bases, with 15 bases lying between them. There are 14 residues in the CDR3. This TCR came from a woman in her thirties or forties in good health and CMV-seronegative. This chain uses TRBV6-5 with TRBJ1-2; no reliable D call. The sample consisted of PBMCs. As DNA, the CDR3 is TGTGCCAGCAGTCGGGCCGGCGGGATATATGGCTACACCTTC. Amino acids: CASSRAGGIYGYTF.